This T cell receptor beta chain was recorded in a study of T cell responses to AZD1222 COVID-19 vaccine (dated by TCRdb to the early 2020s). Looking at the study overall: TCR sequencing was performed for 230 to 250 trial participants, of whom some 200 were given two doses of AZD1222 and around 26 were given two doses of MenACWY control vaccine. Trial participants were enrolled by age into 18-55, 56-69 and 70-plus year subgroups, with roughly 150, 30 and 60 TCR-sequenced participants respectively.

In the case of this clone: The antigen this receptor binds is unknown. No base-level quality is on record; no much larger clone is a single base apart.

The CDR3 regions of human TCRbeta chains were subjected to immunosequencing. In the source study's methods: TCRs in the repertoires were matched against a reference library of SARS-CoV-2-specific TCRs that had been generated with the MIRA antigen-specificity platform. Breadth was defined as the fraction of unique TCRs that were SARS-CoV-2-associated, and depth was defined as the fraction of total T cells that were SARS-CoV-2-associated. Using the MIRA data, each spike-specific TCR was mapped to the spike region that the TCR reacts to and placed in a CD4 or CD8 class. Log10-transformed breadth and depth values were compared by one-way ANOVA with Sidak's multiple comparisons tests. Imported from immuneACCESS, the table was reduced by TCRdb to in-frame sequences with V and J called. These copies leave out some clones; in studies compared against another copy, an unresolved V gene accounts for under half, and the cause of the remainder is not known. V, J and clone size were drawn from that table, and D and trimming were deduced from the DNA. The sample contains fewer than 150,000 clones, 92% of them found a single time. The top ten clonotypes cover about a tenth of the sample.

CDR1 MNHEY and CDR2 SMNVEV were looked up in the germline V gene (reference sequence). V drops 6 bases and J drops 5 bases, leaving 5 bases in between. From cysteine to valine, the CDR3 is 10 amino acids long. Solely the CDR3 DNA is kept, with 30 bases framed from the first base. This specimen's time point label, interpreted: about 28 days (+/-7) after the second vaccine dose. Because spike-specific TCR depth and breadth did not differ between the two schedules, AZD1222 recipients who got a second dose at roughly 4 weeks were pooled with those who got a second dose at roughly 12 weeks. The vaccinee samples were drawn from two UK trials, COV001 and COV002, one of which was a single-blind randomized controlled phase 2/3 trial testing AZD1222 (ChAdOx1 nCoV-19) in healthy adults. Trial participant PBMC samples were collected at day 0 and day 28 after the second dose for TCRbeta chain sequencing. Overall study results and their limits: Because no samples from the day 14 peak response were available, repertoires could be characterized only after the peak T cell response. Epitopes outside the regions mutated in the B.1.351 and B.1.1.7 variants were reportedly recognized by nearly half of the unique spike-specific TCRs. CD4 TCRs associated with the vaccine covered the entire spike protein, and the dominant responses were in regions 160-218 and 743-854. Participants were mostly white British and included more females than males, and it was suggested by the authors that clonal diversity may have been underestimated. Spike-specific TCR breadth and depth rose significantly after two AZD1222 doses compared with day 0 and with MenACWY recipients. The 56-69-year group was small, and its depth increase did not reach significance, likely because of low power. Conclusions about previously exposed vaccinees are limited, since just six AZD1222 recipients were seropositive for SARS-CoV-2 at baseline.

The sequence derives from an adult who received the AZD1222 COVID-19 vaccine. The specimen was peripheral blood, collected 28 days after the second AZD1222 dose. This chain joins TRBV27 to TRBJ2-7; no D gene is confidently identified. CDR3 reads: CASSPHEQYV. The nucleotide sequence reads TGTGCCAGCAGCCCACACGAGCAGTACGTC.